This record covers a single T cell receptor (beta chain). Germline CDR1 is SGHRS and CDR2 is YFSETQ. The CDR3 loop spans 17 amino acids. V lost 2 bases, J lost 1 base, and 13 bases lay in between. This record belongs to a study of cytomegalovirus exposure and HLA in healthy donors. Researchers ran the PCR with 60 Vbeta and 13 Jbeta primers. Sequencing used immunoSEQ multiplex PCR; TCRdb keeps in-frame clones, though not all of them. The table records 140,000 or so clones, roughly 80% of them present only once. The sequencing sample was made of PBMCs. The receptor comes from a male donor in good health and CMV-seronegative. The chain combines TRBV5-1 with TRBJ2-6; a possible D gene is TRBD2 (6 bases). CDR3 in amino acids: CASSFGRGLSGANVLTF. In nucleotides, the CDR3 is TGCGCCAGCAGCTTCGGGCGGGGACTGTCTGGGGCCAACGTCCTGACTTTC.